This T cell receptor beta chain was identified during a study of cytomegalovirus exposure and HLA in healthy donors. Notes on the study in general: In a later analysis, compared with equally common non-associated chains, HLA-associated beta chains were more expanded.

Use of 60 Vbeta and 13 Jbeta primers characterized the PCR. The table came from immunoSEQ multiplex PCR; TCRdb's copy has only in-frame clones and leaves some out. This table has 150,000 to 200,000 clones, 82% appearing once. On this clone itself: What it binds is not known.

CDR1 is ENHRY, CDR2 SYGVKD, per germline. The CDR3 is made up of 15 amino acids. Trimming left V 3 bases short and J 2 bases short, with 11 bases between. Specimen: PBMCs. This chain links TRBV10-3 with TRBJ2-1, with a weak D call TRBD2 (6 bases). The source of this sequence is a girl aged 2-10 years in good health and CMV-seropositive. CDR3 sequence reads: CAISDDGSTYNEQFF. The CDR3 region has the DNA TGTGCCATCAGTGATGACGGGAGTACCTACAATGAGCAGTTCTTC.